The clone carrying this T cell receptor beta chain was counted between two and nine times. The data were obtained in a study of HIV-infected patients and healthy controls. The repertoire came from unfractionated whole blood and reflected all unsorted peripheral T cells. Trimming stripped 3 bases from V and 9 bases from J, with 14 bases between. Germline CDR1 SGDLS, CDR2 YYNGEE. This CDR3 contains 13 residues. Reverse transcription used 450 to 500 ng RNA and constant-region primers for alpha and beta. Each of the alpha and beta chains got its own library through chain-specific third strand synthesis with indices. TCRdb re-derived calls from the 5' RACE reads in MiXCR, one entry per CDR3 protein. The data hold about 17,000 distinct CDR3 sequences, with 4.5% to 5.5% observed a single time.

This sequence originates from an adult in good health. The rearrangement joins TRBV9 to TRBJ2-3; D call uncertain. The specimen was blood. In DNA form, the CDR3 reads TGTGCCAGCAGCGAGGTCCCAAGTATCACGCAGTATTTT. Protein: CASSEVPSITQYF.